This record concerns one TCR beta chain sequence. The data derive from a study of blood T cell repertoires in COVID-19. On the study more broadly: Acute and convalescent COVID-19 specimens originated in the United States, Italy and Spain. In each case, the material was cDNA or gDNA derived from T cells, B-cell-depleted T cells, or PBMCs.

As handled by the study authors: Reference gene primer amplification gave nucleated cell count estimates. Generated by immunoSEQ multiplex PCR, the TCRdb table keeps only in-frame clones and is missing some. That table furnishes V, J and clone size, whereas the DNA furnished D and trimming. The table lists over 95,000 clones, roughly 91% of them singletons. This CDR3 spans 16 amino acids. The germline V gene has CDR1 MNHEY and CDR2 SVGAGI. V lost 2 bases and J lost 2; bases outside the gene matches: 3. This sequence was found in a human donor with acute or convalescent COVID-19. The donor label of this sample is uncertain. Material: peripheral blood. The rearrangement links TRBV6-5 to TRBJ2-5; 12 bases line up with TRBD2. DNA for the CDR3: TGTGCCAGCAGTTACCAGACTAGCGGGGGACAAGAGACCCAGTACTTC. Protein product: CASSYQTSGGQETQYF.